This TCR beta chain was sequenced for a study of blood T cell repertoires in COVID-19. About the study: From T cells, B-cell-depleted T cells, or PBMCs came the material, which was cDNA or gDNA.

This study enrolled people aged about 18 to 90 from about 24 US geographic areas. Participants had their cohort set by participant-reported clinical history. Cohort 3 donors were reported recovered after two negative PCRs, clearance, or symptom resolution. Some clones are missing from TCRdb's copy, which holds only in-frame ones; the method was immunoSEQ multiplex PCR. The profile covers about 46,000 clones, with about 88% appearing a single time and around 3.3% taken by the ten largest. The sequenced material came from PBMCs or T cells enriched from blood (not recorded which). The origin of this receptor is a woman between 50 and 59 years old who had recovered from COVID-19.

The CDR3 sequence is CASSFSTQSNTGELFF. The DNA for the CDR3 is TGTGCCAGCTCATTCTCGACACAATCGAACACCGGGGAGCTGTTTTTT. This chain links TRBV18 with TRBJ2-2; D remains unclear. This CDR3 contains 16 residues. The V gene's germline CDR1 is KGHSH and CDR2 LQKENI. With 5 bases removed from V and 0 bases from J, the gap between germline ends came to 13 bases.